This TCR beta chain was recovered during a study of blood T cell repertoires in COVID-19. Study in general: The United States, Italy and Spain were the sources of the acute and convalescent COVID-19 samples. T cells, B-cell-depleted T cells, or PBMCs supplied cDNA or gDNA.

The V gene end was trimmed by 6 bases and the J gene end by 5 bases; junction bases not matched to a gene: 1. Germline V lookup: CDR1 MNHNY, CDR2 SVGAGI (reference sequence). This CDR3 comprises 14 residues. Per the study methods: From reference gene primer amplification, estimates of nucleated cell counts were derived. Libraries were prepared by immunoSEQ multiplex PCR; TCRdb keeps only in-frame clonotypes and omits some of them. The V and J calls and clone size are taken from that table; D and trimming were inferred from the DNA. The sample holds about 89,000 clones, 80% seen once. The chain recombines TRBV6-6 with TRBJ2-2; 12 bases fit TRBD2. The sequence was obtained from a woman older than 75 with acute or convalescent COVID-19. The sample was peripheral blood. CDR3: CASRGTSGTGELFF. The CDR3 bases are TGTGCCAGCAGAGGGACTAGCGGGACCGGGGAGCTGTTTTTT.